These 26 T cell receptor beta chains originate from one sample sequenced in a study of T cell responses to AZD1222 COVID-19 vaccine (dated by TCRdb to about 2021). The time point label of this sample denotes: baseline before first vaccination. Library preparation employed the immunoSEQ multiplex PCR assay. Not all clones reach the TCRdb copy of this immuneACCESS table, which keeps in-frame sequences only. Checked studies attribute under half of the gap to unresolved V genes and leave the rest unexplained. This sample has around 76,000 clones in its table, and 85% of those were observed once. The ten largest clonotypes hold about 12% of the sample. The material was peripheral blood, obtained on day 0 of AZD1222 vaccination. These receptors originate from an adult in good health.

The CDR3 sequence is CASSPSRGSAGYTF. CDR3 sequence (DNA): TGTGCCAGCTCACCATCTCGGGGAAGTGCCGGCTACACCTTC. This rearrangement joins TRBV18 to TRBJ1-2; D not certain. Per the germline V gene, CDR1 is KGHSH and CDR2 is LQKENI. V was trimmed by 2 bases and J by 8 bases, leaving 15 bases between them. The CDR3 consists of 14 residues.

This clone was observed once. The chain uses TRBV10-3 and TRBJ2-1; 8 bases match TRBD2. J lost 5 bases, V lost 6 bases, and 9 bases had no gene match. The CDR3 is 15 amino acids. Germline CDR1 reads ENHRY; CDR2 reads SYGVKD. DNA for the CDR3: TGTGCCATCAGGGACCGGGGGGGCCGGAACAATGAGCAGTTCTTC. It codes for CAIRDRGGRNNEQFF.

This clone was detected once. This rearrangement joins TRBV4-2 to TRBJ2-7; 7 bases line up with TRBD2. CDR1 and CDR2 from the germline V gene are LGHNA and YNFKEQ. The CDR3 length is 16 residues. Germline trimming cut 4 bases from V and 0 bases from J; bases unmatched to any gene: 9. DNA for the CDR3: TGTGCCAGCAGCCCTTCAACTAGCGCTAGCTCCTACGAGCAGTACTTC. Translated, it gives CASSPSTSASSYEQYF.

This chain connects TRBV7-6 to TRBJ2-5; 10 bases are a match to TRBD2. The CDR3 is made up of 16 amino acids. V shed 5 bases and J 4 bases; nucleotides not matched to a gene: 10. Germline V lookup: CDR1 SGHVS, CDR2 FNYEAQ. In nucleotides, the CDR3 is TGTGCCAGCAGCCAAAGCCCCCCTAGCGGGGGAGAGACCCAGTACTTC. Translation: CASSQSPPSGGETQYF.

V and J are TRBV5-1 and TRBJ1-1, with D possibly TRBD1 on 6 matching bases. The V gene's germline CDR1 is SGHRS and CDR2 YFSETQ. V lost 2 bases to trimming and J lost 4 bases, with 18 bases between them. This CDR3 spans 16 amino acids. In DNA, the CDR3 is TGCGCCAGCAGCTTCACTGGCCAGGGGAGTGGCACTGAAGCTTTCTTT. It yields the protein CASSFTGQGSGTEAFF.

This clone appeared once. The chain joins TRBV4-1 to TRBJ1-4, with TRBD1 matching 8 bases. Germline V gene sequence: CDR1 MGHRA, CDR2 YSYEKL. With 2 bases clipped from V and 8 bases from J, the junction kept 10 bases outside the gene matches. This CDR3 is built from 16 residues. CDR3 in amino acids: CASSQKRAGGKEKLFF. In DNA form, the CDR3 reads TGCGCCAGCAGCCAAAAAAGGGCAGGGGGCAAAGAAAAACTGTTTTTT.

The chain joins TRBV3-1 (or the pseudogene TRBV3-2) to TRBJ2-2; D is ambiguous. Deletions cut 3 bases from V and 6 bases from J, with 11 bases between. Germline-derived CDR1 and CDR2 are LGHDT and YNNKEL (reference sequence). The CDR3 extends over 14 amino acids. The DNA of the CDR3 is TGTGCCAGCAGCCAGACGACGGGCCCCGGGGAGCTGTTTTTT. Translation: CASSQTTGPGELFF.

CDR3 protein: CASSPERGGREQFF. The CDR3 coding sequence is TGTGCCAGCTCACCAGAGCGGGGGGGCCGTGAGCAGTTCTTC. The chain combines TRBV18 with TRBJ2-1; 10 bases are shared with TRBD2. J gave up 9 bases and V 2 bases, and 4 bases lay outside the gene matches. The CDR3 loop spans 14 amino acids. CDR1 and CDR2 (germline): KGHSH, LQKENI.

V gene TRBV4-3 combines with J gene TRBJ2-7; the D gene is possibly TRBD1 (5 bases). Trimming removed 1 base at V and 0 bases at J, with 13 bases between. The CDR3 totals 16 residues. The germline V gene encodes CDR1 LGHNA and CDR2 YSLEER. CDR3 region: CASSQGVTGHSYEQYF. The CDR3 DNA follows: TGCGCCAGCAGCCAAGGGGTAACAGGACACTCCTACGAGCAGTACTTC.

The chain carries TRBV19 and TRBJ2-5; D may be TRBD2 (6 bases). CDR3 size: 12 residues. Trimming took off 6 bases at V and 5 bases at J, with 10 bases between the two ends. CDR1 is LNHDA and CDR2 is SQIVND in the germline V gene (reference sequence). The CDR3 nucleotides are TGTGCCAGTAGGCAGGCGGGGGAGACCCAGTACTTC. Translation: CASRQAGETQYF. Looking up the rest from reference TRBV19 and TRBJ2-5 gives the full variable domain: DGGITQSPKYLFRKEGQNVTLSCEQNLNHDAMYWYRQDPGQGLRLIYYSQIVNDFQKGDIAEGYSVSREKKESFPLTVTSAQKNPTAFYLCASRQAGETQYFGPGTRLLVL.

The V call is TRBV6-2 or TRBV6-3, the J call TRBJ2-5; 7 bases map to TRBD1. The CDR3 is 15 residues long. CDR1 and CDR2 from the germline V gene are MNHEY and SVGEGT. Trimming removed 5 bases from V and 2 bases from J; junction bases left unmatched: 8. The CDR3: CASSRPGGVQETQYF. The CDR3 coding sequence is TGTGCCAGCAGTAGGCCAGGGGGTGTGCAAGAGACCCAGTACTTC.

This clone was detected a few times. V and J are TRBV4-1 and TRBJ1-1; weak D call: TRBD1 (6 bases). The CDR3 extends over 13 amino acids. V shed 4 bases and J shed 4 bases, with 10 bases lying between them. Germline CDR1 MGHRA, CDR2 YSYEKL. The CDR3 protein is CASSPTGPTEAFF. The CDR3 DNA follows: TGCGCCAGCAGCCCAACAGGGCCCACTGAAGCTTTCTTT.

This clone has only one observation. The rearrangement joins TRBV12-3 or TRBV12-4 to TRBJ1-6, with D perhaps TRBD1 (6 bases). The ends were cut back, 5 bases at V and 9 bases at J, with 11 bases in the middle. This CDR3 has 13 residues. The CDR3 nucleotides are TGTGCCAGCAGTGACAGGAATCCTTCACCCCTCCACTTT. This gives the protein CASSDRNPSPLHF.

This clone was seen once. The chain joins TRBV28 to TRBJ1-6; possibly TRBD1 for D (5 bases). CDR1 is MDHEN and CDR2 is SYDVKM in the germline V gene. V was shortened by 8 bases and J by 11 bases, with 25 bases between the two germline ends. This CDR3 region has 16 residues. The CDR3 loop is CASYQAGPWVGTPLHF. CDR3 sequence (DNA): TGTGCCAGCTACCAGGCGGGGCCTTGGGTAGGGACACCCCTCCACTTT. The variable domain in full, completed from reference TRBV28 and TRBJ1-6, reads DVKVTQSSRYLVKRTGEKVFLECVQDMDHENMFWYRQDPGLGLRLIYFSYDVKMKEKGDIPEGYSVSREKKERFSLILESASTNQTSMYLCASYQAGPWVGTPLHFGNGTRLTVT.

This clone was recorded only once. J is TRBJ2-2 and V is TRBV5-8; tentative D call: TRBD2 (5 bases). V was trimmed by 9 bases and J by 0 bases, leaving 21 bases between them. The CDR3 totals 17 residues. The germline gives CDR1 SGHTS, CDR2 YDEGEE. CDR3 sequence reads: CATDTYEGSANTGELFF. As DNA, the CDR3 is TGTGCCACCGACACCTACGAGGGCTCGGCGAACACCGGGGAGCTGTTTTTT.

The rearrangement joins TRBV10-1 to TRBJ1-1; D is uncertain. The CDR3 is 13 amino acids. Trimming stripped 8 bases from V and 2 bases from J, with 12 bases between. From germline, CDR1 is WNHNN and CDR2 SYGVQD (reference sequence). Here the CDR3 DNA reads TGCGCCAGCGGAAGAGTCTCAAACACTGAAGCTTTCTTT. This translates into CASGRVSNTEAFF.

The chain employs TRBV7-9 and TRBJ2-3; D may be TRBD2 (6 bases). V lost 5 bases to trimming and J lost 0 bases, with 9 bases between them. There are 14 residues in the CDR3. Germline V gene data show CDR1 as SEHNR and CDR2 as FQNEAQ (reference sequence). The CDR3 here is CASSLGLSTDTQYF. Written as DNA, the CDR3 is TGTGCCAGCAGCCTGGGACTGAGCACAGATACGCAGTATTTT.

V is TRBV3-1 (or the pseudogene TRBV3-2) and J is TRBJ1-2, with 9 bases lining up with TRBD1. Germline loops: CDR1 LGHDT, CDR2 YNNKEL (reference sequence). This CDR3 is built from 17 residues. V dropped 5 bases and J dropped 8; count of bases not matched to a gene: 18. The CDR3 DNA is TGTGCCAGCAGCACAAGAGGGACAGGGTATTGGCTTGGCGGCTACACCTTC. As protein: CASSTRGTGYWLGGYTF.

The count of this clone is one. The chain carries TRBV5-1 and TRBJ1-3, with no clear D. V was trimmed by 3 bases and J by 0 bases, leaving 10 bases between them. The germline CDR1 and CDR2 sequences are SGHRS and YFSETQ. The CDR3 has 15 amino acids. The DNA of the CDR3 is TGCGCCAGCAGCTCCGGGCCAACCTCTGGAAACACCATATATTTT. Translation gives CASSSGPTSGNTIYF.

The chain recombines TRBV28 with TRBJ2-7; the D gene is possibly TRBD1 (5 bases). Germline values: CDR1 MDHEN, CDR2 SYDVKM. V lost 1 base, J lost 6 bases, and 7 bases lay in between. The CDR3 is 12 amino acids. CDR3 protein: CASSLSTAEQYF. The CDR3 coding sequence is TGTGCCAGCAGTTTATCGACAGCCGAGCAGTACTTC. Full variable domain (rest looked up from reference TRBV28 and TRBJ2-7): DVKVTQSSRYLVKRTGEKVFLECVQDMDHENMFWYRQDPGLGLRLIYFSYDVKMKEKGDIPEGYSVSREKKERFSLILESASTNQTSMYLCASSLSTAEQYFGPGTRLTVT.

This chain connects TRBV5-4 to TRBJ1-2; 9 nucleotides agree with TRBD1. The CDR3 is 16 amino acids. Germline V gene sequence: CDR1 SGHNT, CDR2 YYREEE (reference sequence). V lost 4 bases to trimming and J lost 4 bases; unmatched junction nucleotides: 11. The CDR3 region has the DNA TGTGCCAGCAGCCAACATAACAGGGGGCTAGGCTATGGCTACACCTTC. As protein: CASSQHNRGLGYGYTF.

This chain connects TRBV6-6 to TRBJ1-2; D remains unclear. The length of the CDR3 is 14 residues. V lost 2 bases and J lost 2, with 9 bases in between. Germline V gives CDR1 MNHNY, CDR2 SVGAGI (reference sequence). The CDR3 nucleotides read TGTGCCAGCAGTTACATGCAGAGCAACTATGGCTACACCTTC. This encodes CASSYMQSNYGYTF.

This clone has at least ten counts. This sequence joins TRBV9 and TRBJ2-7; D ambiguous. The CDR3 contains 14 residues. Trimming removed 0 bases at V and 5 bases at J, with 12 bases between. CDR1 and CDR2 (germline): SGDLS, YYNGEE. CDR3 in amino acids: CASSVGGFGHEQYF. CDR3 DNA sequence: TGTGCCAGCAGCGTAGGAGGATTTGGGCACGAGCAGTACTTC.

The chain couples TRBV4-2 to TRBJ2-5; D assignment may be TRBD1 or TRBD2 (5 bases each). Germline V gene sequence: CDR1 LGHNA, CDR2 YNFKEQ. Trimming shortened V by 3 bases and J by 2 bases, and 10 bases separated the two germline ends. The CDR3 sequence is 14 residues long. The CDR3 sequence: CASSQVGEQETQYF. The CDR3 DNA sequence: TGTGCCAGCAGCCAGGTGGGGGAACAAGAGACCCAGTACTTC.

This clone was recorded only once. In DNA, the CDR3 is TGTGCCAGCAGTTACGGCGGTACAACTAATGAAAAACTGTTTTTT. It specifies CASSYGGTTNEKLFF. V usage is TRBV6-2 or TRBV6-3 and J usage is TRBJ1-4, with unresolved D. The germline V and J ends were trimmed by 2 bases and 0 bases, with 7 bases remaining between them. This CDR3 contains 15 residues. Germline V gives CDR1 MNHEY, CDR2 SVGEGT.

The chain is built from TRBV7-2 and TRBJ1-2; D remains unclear. From germline, CDR1 is SGHTA and CDR2 FQGNSA. Deletions cut 6 bases from V and 4 bases from J, with 18 bases between. This CDR3 has 15 amino acids. The CDR3 loop reads CASRPGGAKGYGYTF. CDR3 DNA sequence: TGTGCCAGCAGACCAGGCGGAGCGAAAGGCTATGGCTACACCTTC.